This TCR beta chain comes out of a study of blood T cell repertoires in COVID-19. As for the study in general: The United States, Italy and Spain provided the acute and convalescent COVID-19 samples. The analysed material was cDNA or gDNA that came from T cells, B-cell-depleted T cells, or PBMCs.

This CDR3 comprises 14 residues. The germline V gene has CDR1 MDHEN and CDR2 SYDVKM. V was pared by 3 bases and J by 7 bases, with 8 bases of the junction left unmatched. Authors' processing steps: Estimated nucleated cell counts came from reference gene primer amplification. Profiled with immunoSEQ multiplex PCR; TCRdb holds only in-frame clones, not every one. For V, J and clone size, that table is used; D and trimming come from the DNA. The table records roughly 16,000 clones, 82% of them present only once. The chain is built from TRBV28 and TRBJ1-2; 7 nucleotides match TRBD1. This receptor was identified in a man older than 75 with active COVID-19. The material sequenced was peripheral blood. The CDR3, as DNA: TGTGCCAGCAGTTTTGTAGGGGGCAAGGCTGGCTACACCTTC. Its protein product is CASSFVGGKAGYTF.